Shown below are 14 T cell receptor beta chains from a single sample sequenced in a study of cytomegalovirus exposure and HLA in healthy donors. 60 Vbeta and 13 Jbeta primers were used in PCR. Using immunoSEQ multiplex PCR, the repertoire was profiled, and TCRdb retains in-frame clones only, with some absent. The data contain roughly 160,000 clones, more than 70% of them singletons. Material for sequencing was PBMCs. All receptors derive from a man aged 30 to 39 in good health and CMV-seronegative.

The chain joins TRBV7-3 to TRBJ2-2; 10 bases line up with TRBD1. The CDR3 length is 17 residues. Germline CDR1 and CDR2: SGHTA and FQGTGA. The J segment lost 4 bases and the V segment lost 5 bases, leaving 10 bases of the junction unmatched. The DNA of the CDR3 is TGTGCCAGCAGCCAGAGGACAGGGGGGATCGGCACCGGGGAGCTGTTTTTT. Encoded protein: CASSQRTGGIGTGELFF.

This clone is a singleton in its sample. CDR3 nucleotides: TGCGCCAGCAGCCAAGTAGCCCGGGACTATGGCTACACCTTC. The encoded protein is CASSQVARDYGYTF. The rearrangement uses TRBV4-3 and TRBJ1-2; D is unclear. The germline CDR1 and CDR2 sequences are LGHNA and YSLEER. V lost 1 base and J 3 bases, leaving 9 bases between the germline ends. The CDR3 has 14 residues.

The chain recombines TRBV28 with TRBJ1-5; weak D call: TRBD1 (6 bases). This CDR3 is built from 14 residues. V dropped 7 bases and J dropped 7 bases, with 17 bases sitting between them. In germline, CDR1 is MDHEN, CDR2 SYDVKM. Written as DNA, the CDR3 is TGTGCCAGCACCCGCGGGGGGGCAGAGCAGCCCCAGCATTTT. Amino acids: CASTRGGAEQPQHF. Full variable domain (rest looked up from reference TRBV28 and TRBJ1-5): DVKVTQSSRYLVKRTGEKVFLECVQDMDHENMFWYRQDPGLGLRLIYFSYDVKMKEKGDIPEGYSVSREKKERFSLILESASTNQTSMYLCASTRGGAEQPQHFGDGTRLSIL.

CDR3 sequence (DNA): TGTGCCAGCAGCTTATCTCCAGGGATCTACGAGCAGTACTTC. Residues: CASSLSPGIYEQYF. The chain combines TRBV7-2 with TRBJ2-7, with D maybe TRBD1 (5 bases). CDR1 and CDR2 (germline): SGHTA, FQGNSA. The CDR3 totals 14 residues. Deletions cut 2 bases from V and 3 bases from J, with 11 bases between.

J is TRBJ2-1 and V is TRBV6-5; D might be TRBD2 (6 bases). This CDR3 is 14 amino acids long. Trimming took off 0 bases at V and 8 bases at J, with 11 bases between the two ends. CDR1 is MNHEY and CDR2 is SVGAGI in the germline V gene. This chain's CDR3 is CASSYSMGTDEQFF. The CDR3 nucleotides read TGTGCCAGCAGTTACTCGATGGGGACTGATGAGCAGTTCTTC.

The chain has TRBV5-1 and TRBJ2-2, with unresolved D. The CDR3 has 12 residues. CDR1 is SGHRS, CDR2 YFSETQ, per germline. V shed 0 bases and J shed 7 bases, with 4 bases lying between them. DNA of the CDR3: TGCGCCAGCAGCTTGGACATCGGGGAGCTGTTTTTT. It is translated as CASSLDIGELFF.

The chain is built from TRBV9 and TRBJ1-3, with D possibly matching TRBD1 (5 bases). From germline, CDR1 is SGDLS and CDR2 YYNGEE. This CDR3 has 16 residues. V was clipped by 0 bases and J by 0 bases, with 10 bases between them. The CDR3 DNA reads as TGTGCCAGCAGCGTAGGGACGGACAACTCTGGAAACACCATATATTTT. Protein sequence: CASSVGTDNSGNTIYF.

This chain joins TRBV5-1 and TRBJ2-1, with TRBD2 as a possible D gene (6 bases). CDR1 SGHRS and CDR2 YFSETQ come from the germline V gene. V was clipped by 1 base and J by 7 bases, with 9 bases between them. The CDR3 extends over 13 amino acids. In nucleotides, the CDR3 is TGCGCCAGCAGCTTGTATGCGGGAAATGAGCAGTTCTTC. Encoded protein: CASSLYAGNEQFF.

The rearrangement uses TRBV5-6 and TRBJ2-2, with D perhaps matching TRBD2 (6 bases). CDR1 is SGHDT, CDR2 YYEEEE, per germline. Trimming took 4 bases from V and 0 from J, leaving 16 bases between them. This CDR3 comprises 17 residues. CDR3 sequence (DNA): TGTGCCAGCAGCCCGGGGGTTGAGCGAACGAACACCGGGGAGCTGTTTTTT. It codes for CASSPGVERTNTGELFF.

V gene TRBV18 combines with J gene TRBJ2-3; 9 nucleotides match TRBD1. With 0 bases clipped from V and 3 bases from J, the junction kept 1 base outside the gene matches. The V gene's germline CDR1 is KGHSH and CDR2 LQKENI. This CDR3 has 15 residues. The CDR3 nucleotides are TGTGCCAGCTCACCACCGGACAGGGGTACAGATACGCAGTATTTT. As protein: CASSPPDRGTDTQYF.

The CDR3 bases are TGTGCCAGCAGCTACAGTGGGTCAATGGTATGGGTAAATGAAAAACTGTTTTTT. Translating it yields CASSYSGSMVWVNEKLFF. The rearrangement links TRBV7-2 to TRBJ1-4; D not certain. V lost 4 bases to trimming and J lost 5 bases, with 23 bases between them. Germline V gene lookup returns CDR1 SGHTA and CDR2 FQGNSA. The CDR3 spans 18 residues. The full variable domain, in which reference TRBV7-2 and TRBJ1-4 provide the parts outside the CDR3, is GAGVSQSPSNKVTEKGKDVELRCDPISGHTALYWYRQSLGQGLEFLIYFQGNSAPDKSGLPSDRFSAERTGGSVSTLTIQRTQQEDSAVYLCASSYSGSMVWVNEKLFFGSGTQLSVL.

In nucleotides, the CDR3 is TGTGCCAGCTCACCCCAATCCGGAGGGACAGGGGGCGCCGATGAGCAGTTCTTC. Translating gives CASSPQSGGTGGADEQFF. The chain joins TRBV18 to TRBJ2-1; 12 nucleotides align to TRBD1. From germline, CDR1 is KGHSH and CDR2 LQKENI. The CDR3 length is 18 residues. Trimming removed 3 bases from V and 8 bases from J; junction bases left unmatched: 14.

V usage is TRBV5-6 and J usage is TRBJ1-2; TRBD1 aligns across 8 bases. Germline values: CDR1 SGHDT, CDR2 YYEEEE. With V trimmed by 3 bases and J by 3 bases, 7 bases remained unmatched. This CDR3 has 15 amino acids. In nucleotides, the CDR3 is TGTGCCAGCAGCTCGGACAGGGAGGTGGACTATGGCTACACCTTC. Translated: CASSSDREVDYGYTF.

This clone was detected only a few times. V usage is TRBV10-3 and J usage is TRBJ2-7, with 7 bases that match TRBD2. With 0 bases clipped from V and 0 bases from J, the junction kept 2 bases outside the gene matches. CDR3 length: 15 amino acids. CDR1 and CDR2 from the germline V gene are ENHRY and SYGVKD. The CDR3 protein is CAISESLASSYEQYF. The CDR3 region has the DNA TGTGCCATCAGTGAGTCACTAGCGAGCTCCTACGAGCAGTACTTC.